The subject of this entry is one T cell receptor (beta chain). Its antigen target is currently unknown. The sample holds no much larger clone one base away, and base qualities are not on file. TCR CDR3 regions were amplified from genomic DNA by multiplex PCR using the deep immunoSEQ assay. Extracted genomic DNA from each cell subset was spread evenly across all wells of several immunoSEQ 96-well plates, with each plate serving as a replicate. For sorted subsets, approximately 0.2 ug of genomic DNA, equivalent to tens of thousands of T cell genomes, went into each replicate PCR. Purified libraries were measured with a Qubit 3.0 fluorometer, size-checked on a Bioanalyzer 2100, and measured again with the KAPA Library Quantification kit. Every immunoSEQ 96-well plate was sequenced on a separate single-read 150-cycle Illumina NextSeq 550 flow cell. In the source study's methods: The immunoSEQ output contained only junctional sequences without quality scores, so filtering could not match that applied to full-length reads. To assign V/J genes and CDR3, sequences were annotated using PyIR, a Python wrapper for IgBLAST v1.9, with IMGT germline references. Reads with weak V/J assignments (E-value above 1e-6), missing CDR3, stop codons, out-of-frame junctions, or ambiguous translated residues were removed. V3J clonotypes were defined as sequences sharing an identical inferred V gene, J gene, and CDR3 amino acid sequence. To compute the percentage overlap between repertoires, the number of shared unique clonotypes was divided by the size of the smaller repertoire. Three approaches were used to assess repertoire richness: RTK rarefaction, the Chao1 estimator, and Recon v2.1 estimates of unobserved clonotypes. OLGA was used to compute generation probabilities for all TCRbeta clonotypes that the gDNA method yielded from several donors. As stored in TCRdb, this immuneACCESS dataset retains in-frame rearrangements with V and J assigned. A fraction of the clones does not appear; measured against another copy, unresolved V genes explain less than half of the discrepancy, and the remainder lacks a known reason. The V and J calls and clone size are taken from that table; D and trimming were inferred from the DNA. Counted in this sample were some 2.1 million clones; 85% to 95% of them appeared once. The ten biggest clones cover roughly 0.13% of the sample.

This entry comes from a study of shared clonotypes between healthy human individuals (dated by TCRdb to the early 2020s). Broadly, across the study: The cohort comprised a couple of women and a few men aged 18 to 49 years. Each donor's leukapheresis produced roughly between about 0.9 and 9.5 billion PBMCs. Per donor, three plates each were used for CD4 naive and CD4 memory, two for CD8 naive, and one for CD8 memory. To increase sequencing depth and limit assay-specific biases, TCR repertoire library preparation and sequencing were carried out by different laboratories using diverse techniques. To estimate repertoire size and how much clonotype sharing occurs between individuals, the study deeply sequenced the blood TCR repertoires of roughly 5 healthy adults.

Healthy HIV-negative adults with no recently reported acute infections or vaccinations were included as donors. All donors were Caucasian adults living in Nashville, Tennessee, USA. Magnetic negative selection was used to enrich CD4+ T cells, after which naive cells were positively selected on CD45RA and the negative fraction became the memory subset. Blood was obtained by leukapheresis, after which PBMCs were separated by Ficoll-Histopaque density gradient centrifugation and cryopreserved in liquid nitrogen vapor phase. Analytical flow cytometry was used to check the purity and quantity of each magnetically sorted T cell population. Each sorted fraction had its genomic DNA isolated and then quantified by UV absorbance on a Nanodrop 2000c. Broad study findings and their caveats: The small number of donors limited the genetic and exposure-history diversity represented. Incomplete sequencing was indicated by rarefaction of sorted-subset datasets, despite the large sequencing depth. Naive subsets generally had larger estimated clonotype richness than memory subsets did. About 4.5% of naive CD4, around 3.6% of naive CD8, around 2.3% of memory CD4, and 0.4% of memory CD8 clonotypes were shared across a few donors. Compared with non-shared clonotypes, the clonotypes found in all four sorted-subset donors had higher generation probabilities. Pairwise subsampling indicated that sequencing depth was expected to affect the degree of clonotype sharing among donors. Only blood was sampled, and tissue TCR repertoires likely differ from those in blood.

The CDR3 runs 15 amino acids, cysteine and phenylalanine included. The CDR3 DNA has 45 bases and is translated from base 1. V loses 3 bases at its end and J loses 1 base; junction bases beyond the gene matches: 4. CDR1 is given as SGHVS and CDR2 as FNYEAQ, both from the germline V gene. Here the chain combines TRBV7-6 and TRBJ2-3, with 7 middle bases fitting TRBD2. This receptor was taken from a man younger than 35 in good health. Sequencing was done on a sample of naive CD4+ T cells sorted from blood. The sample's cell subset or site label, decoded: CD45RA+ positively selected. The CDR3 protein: CASSFPLAGTDTQYF. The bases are TGTGCCAGCAGCTTCCCCCTAGCGGGCACAGATACGCAGTATTTT.